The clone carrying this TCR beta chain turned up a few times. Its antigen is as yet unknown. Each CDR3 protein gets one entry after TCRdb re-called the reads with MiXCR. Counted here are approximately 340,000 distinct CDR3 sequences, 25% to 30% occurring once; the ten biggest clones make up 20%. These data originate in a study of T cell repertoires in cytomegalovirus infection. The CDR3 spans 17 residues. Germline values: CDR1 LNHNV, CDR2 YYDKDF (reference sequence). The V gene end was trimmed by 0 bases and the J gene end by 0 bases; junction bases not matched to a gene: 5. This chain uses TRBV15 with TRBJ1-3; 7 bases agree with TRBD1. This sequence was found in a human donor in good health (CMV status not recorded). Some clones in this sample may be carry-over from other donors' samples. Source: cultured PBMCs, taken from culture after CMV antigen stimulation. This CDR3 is CATSREGTAFSGNTIYF. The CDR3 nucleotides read TGTGCCACCAGCAGAGAAGGGACAGCCTTCTCTGGAAACACCATATATTTT.